A single sample is the source of the 7 T cell receptor beta chains below, sequenced in a study of molecular identifiers for immune sequencing clone quantification. TCRdb ran MiXCR on the PCR reads and lists one entry per CDR3 protein. Here the sample spans roughly 90,000 distinct CDR3 sequences, over 15% being singletons. The specimen was naive CD8+ T cells from blood, with Jurkat cell RNA spiked in. Subset here: FACS-sorted CD8+CD4-CCR7+CD45RA+ naive T cells. These receptors were collected from a human donor in good health. Some libraries in this study had Jurkat cell RNA spiked in.

This clonotype has at least ten counts. V and J are TRBV4-3 and TRBJ1-5; D remains unclear. Germline CDR1 is LGHNA and CDR2 is YSLEER. V was trimmed by 4 bases and J by 0 bases, leaving 7 bases between them. This CDR3 has 14 amino acids. CDR3 sequence reads: CASSLDYSNQPQHF. In DNA form, the CDR3 reads TGCGCCAGCAGCCTAGATTATAGCAATCAGCCCCAGCATTTT.

The chain recombines TRBV28 with TRBJ2-5, with 8 bases lining up with TRBD2. The J segment lost 2 bases and the V segment lost 5 bases, leaving 4 bases of the junction unmatched. Germline CDR1 is MDHEN and CDR2 is SYDVKM. The CDR3 covers 14 residues. As DNA, the CDR3 is TGTGCCAGCAGTGGAGCGGGGGCACAAGAGACCCAGTACTTC. It specifies CASSGAGAQETQYF.

This clonotype was counted many times. V is TRBV19 and J is TRBJ1-1, with 9 bases that match TRBD1. CDR3 length: 13 amino acids. The ends lost 4 bases at V and 4 bases at J; junction bases unmatched: 1. Germline V gene sequence: CDR1 LNHDA, CDR2 SQIVND (reference sequence). CDR3 nucleotides: TGTGCCAGTAGTAGGGACAGGGCCACTGAAGCTTTCTTT. Translation: CASSRDRATEAFF.

The table lists this clonotype with many counts. The chain employs TRBV9 and TRBJ2-2; D gene ambiguous. Looked up from germline, CDR1 is SGDLS and CDR2 is YYNGEE. V lost 0 bases and J lost 7, with 7 bases in between. This CDR3 spans 13 amino acids. The CDR3 sequence: CASSVGVGGELFF. Here the CDR3 DNA reads TGTGCCAGCAGCGTAGGGGTGGGCGGGGAGCTGTTTTTT.

This clonotype was recorded at least ten times. V usage is TRBV9 and J usage is TRBJ1-1, with D unclear. Per germline, CDR1 SGDLS and CDR2 YYNGEE. CDR3 size: 14 residues. Trimming removed 3 bases at V and 10 bases at J, with 19 bases between. CDR3 nucleotide sequence: TGTGCCAGCAGCGGGATCGGCAGATTCGCTGTAGCTTTCTTT. It codes for CASSGIGRFAVAFF.

On this clonotype: With a much larger clone just one base away, this may be a read error. The chain links TRBV27 to TRBJ2-1; TRBD2 matches 13 bases. J lost 12 bases, V lost 8 bases, and 10 bases had no gene match. The V gene's germline CDR1 is MNHEY and CDR2 SMNVEV (reference sequence). The CDR3 is 14 residues long. In nucleotides, the CDR3 is TGTGCCAGCCGGACTAGCGGGAGTGCGGATGGGCAGTTCTTC. Translating it yields CASRTSGSADGQFF.

This clonotype was found once. A much more abundant neighbour one base away suggests this may be a read error. The V and J genes are TRBV19 and TRBJ2-2, with 14 bases fitting TRBD2. Germline assignment: CDR1 LNHDA and CDR2 SQIVND (reference sequence). This CDR3 comprises 17 residues. CDR3 sequence reads: CAGSTGLAGVRTGELFF. Here the CDR3 DNA reads TGTGCCGGTAGTACGGGACTAGCGGGAGTTCGGACCGGGGAGCTGTTTTTT.